This TCR beta chain originates from a study of T cell changes during pregnancy in multiple sclerosis. Measured with immunoSEQ multiplex PCR; TCRdb has only the in-frame clones, and not every one. The sample has about 32,000 clones, approximately 92% seen once. The material was CD8+ T cells from peripheral blood mononuclear cells, obtained in the second trimester of pregnancy. The TCR was taken from a female donor with multiple sclerosis, enrolled in a pregnancy study.

DNA of the CDR3: TGTGCCAGCACCCGGGGGGGGACCTACAATGAGCAGTTCTTC. Translated, it gives CASTRGGTYNEQFF. The chain carries TRBV27 and TRBJ2-1, with 8 bases lining up with TRBD2. After removal of 7 bases from V and 2 bases from J, the junction contained 4 bases not matched to a gene. The germline CDR1 and CDR2 sequences are MNHEY and SMNVEV (reference sequence). The CDR3 has 14 amino acids.